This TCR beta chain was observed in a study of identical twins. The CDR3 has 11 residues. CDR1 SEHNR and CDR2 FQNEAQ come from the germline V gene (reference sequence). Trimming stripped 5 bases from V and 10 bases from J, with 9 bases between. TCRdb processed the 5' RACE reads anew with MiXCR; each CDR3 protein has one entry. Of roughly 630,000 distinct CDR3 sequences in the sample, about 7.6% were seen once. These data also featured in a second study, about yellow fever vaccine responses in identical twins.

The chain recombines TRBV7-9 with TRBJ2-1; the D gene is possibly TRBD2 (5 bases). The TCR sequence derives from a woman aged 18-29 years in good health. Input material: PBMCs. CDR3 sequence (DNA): TGTGCCAGCAGCCAAAGACTAGAGCAGTTCTTC. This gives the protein CASSQRLEQFF.